The rows below give T cell receptor beta chains drawn from one sample of a study of blood T cell repertoires in COVID-19. TCRdb's table, derived via immunoSEQ multiplex PCR, lists solely in-frame clones and lacks some. The repertoire consists of 150,000 to 200,000 clones, with around 86% occurring once and the leading ten covering 6% to 8.5%. What was sequenced was peripheral blood. These receptors were taken from a woman in her 70s with COVID-19, enrolled during active disease. Both conserved end residues are part of each CDR3. Each record gives: V gene, clone size, J gene, D gene, CDR3 DNA, CDR3 protein. A D gene is named only where the DNA matches it firmly. Size values are once, few and many counts, or a class for expanded clones, and some rows have none.

v_call: TRBV20-1
clone_size: -
j_call: TRBJ2-1
d_call: -
cdr3_nt: TGCAGTGTGATTTCTAGCAATGAGCAGTTCTTC
cdr3_aa: CSVISSNEQFF

v_call: TRBV12-3/TRBV12-4
clone_size: -
j_call: TRBJ1-1
d_call: -
cdr3_nt: TGTGCCAGCAGTTTCGGGGTCACTGAAGCTTTCTTT
cdr3_aa: CASSFGVTEAFF

v_call: TRBV19
clone_size: -
j_call: TRBJ2-7
d_call: TRBD2
cdr3_nt: TGTGCCAGTTCTACTTTAGCGGGAGGGCCGGGGGAGCAGTACTTC
cdr3_aa: CASSTLAGGPGEQYF

v_call: TRBV29-1
clone_size: -
j_call: TRBJ1-1
d_call: -
cdr3_nt: TGCAGCGTTGACGGACAGCAAGCTTTCTTT
cdr3_aa: CSVDGQQAFF

v_call: TRBV2
clone_size: -
j_call: TRBJ2-3
d_call: -
cdr3_nt: TGTGCCAGCAGTGTGGCAGGGGCGCGGTTAACAGATACGCAGTATTTT
cdr3_aa: CASSVAGARLTDTQYF

v_call: TRBV7-2
clone_size: -
j_call: TRBJ2-1
d_call: TRBD2
cdr3_nt: TGTGCCAGCGCTAGCGGGAGGAATCACAATGAGCAGTTCTTC
cdr3_aa: CASASGRNHNEQFF

v_call: TRBV9
clone_size: -
j_call: TRBJ2-3
d_call: -
cdr3_nt: TGTGCCAGCAGCGTAGGGGGCAGGGGCTACACAGATACGCAGTATTTT
cdr3_aa: CASSVGGRGYTDTQYF

v_call: TRBV5-4
clone_size: -
j_call: TRBJ1-2
d_call: -
cdr3_nt: TGTGCCAGCAGCTTGGGACTCTCACGAGAGAACTATGGCTACACCTTC
cdr3_aa: CASSLGLSRENYGYTF

v_call: TRBV7-9
clone_size: -
j_call: TRBJ2-6
d_call: TRBD1
cdr3_nt: TGTGCCAGCAGTCAAACAGGGGGCTCTGGGGCCAACGTCCTGACTTTC
cdr3_aa: CASSQTGGSGANVLTF

v_call: TRBV7-2
clone_size: -
j_call: TRBJ1-5
d_call: -
cdr3_nt: TGTGCCAGCAGCGAATCGGGTAGCAATCAGCCCCAGCATTTT
cdr3_aa: CASSESGSNQPQHF

v_call: TRBV7-2
clone_size: once
j_call: TRBJ2-5
d_call: TRBD1
cdr3_nt: TGTGCCAGCAGCCCAACCAGGGGGCTCCAAGAGACCCAGTACTTC
cdr3_aa: CASSPTRGLQETQYF

v_call: TRBV20-1
clone_size: -
j_call: TRBJ2-1
d_call: TRBD2
cdr3_nt: TGCAGTGCTAGTCCCCGCGGGAGCAGGTGGGAGCAGTTCTTC
cdr3_aa: CSASPRGSRWEQFF

v_call: TRBV27
clone_size: -
j_call: TRBJ2-1
d_call: TRBD2
cdr3_nt: TGTGCCAGCAGTTTATTGGCTAGCGGGAGAAGTAATGAGCAGTTCTTC
cdr3_aa: CASSLLASGRSNEQFF

v_call: TRBV11-1
clone_size: -
j_call: TRBJ2-7
d_call: -
cdr3_nt: TGTGCCAGCAGCAGCCGGGCCTACGAGCAGTACTTC
cdr3_aa: CASSSRAYEQYF

v_call: TRBV5-1
clone_size: -
j_call: TRBJ2-6
d_call: -
cdr3_nt: TGCGCCAGCAGCTATTCCAGGGTCGGAGGGGCCAACGTCCTGACTTTC
cdr3_aa: CASSYSRVGGANVLTF

v_call: TRBV3-1/TRBV3-2
clone_size: -
j_call: TRBJ1-1
d_call: -
cdr3_nt: TGTGCCAGCAGCACTCTAGCCGGGGCAGGGGCGGAAGCTTTCTTT
cdr3_aa: CASSTLAGAGAEAFF

v_call: TRBV19
clone_size: -
j_call: TRBJ2-5
d_call: -
cdr3_nt: TGTGCCAGTAGTATTAACGAGGAGACCCAGTACTTC
cdr3_aa: CASSINEETQYF

v_call: TRBV28
clone_size: -
j_call: TRBJ1-5
d_call: TRBD1
cdr3_nt: TGTGCCAGCACCCAGGGGGGTGGGGGCAATCAGCCCCAGCATTTT
cdr3_aa: CASTQGGGGNQPQHF

v_call: TRBV5-1
clone_size: -
j_call: TRBJ2-7
d_call: TRBD1
cdr3_nt: TGCGCCAGCAGCTTGGCGACAGGGACCAACGAGCAGTACTTC
cdr3_aa: CASSLATGTNEQYF

v_call: TRBV7-3
clone_size: -
j_call: TRBJ2-3
d_call: TRBD2
cdr3_nt: TGTGCCAGCAGCCCGGGACTAGCGCCCAGCACAGATACGCAGTATTTT
cdr3_aa: CASSPGLAPSTDTQYF

v_call: TRBV19
clone_size: many
j_call: TRBJ2-1
d_call: -
cdr3_nt: TGTGCCAGTAGTATGAGAGGAGAGGCGGATGAGCAGTTCTTC
cdr3_aa: CASSMRGEADEQFF

v_call: TRBV6-5
clone_size: -
j_call: TRBJ2-7
d_call: -
cdr3_nt: TGTGCCAGCAGTTTAGCGGCCCCGAGCTCCTACGAGCAGTACTTC
cdr3_aa: CASSLAAPSSYEQYF

v_call: TRBV4-3
clone_size: -
j_call: TRBJ2-2
d_call: TRBD1
cdr3_nt: TGCGCCAGCAGCCGCACAGGGGGCGGAGGCAACACCGGGGAGCTGTTTTTT
cdr3_aa: CASSRTGGGGNTGELFF

v_call: TRBV13
clone_size: -
j_call: TRBJ2-3
d_call: TRBD2
cdr3_nt: TGTGCCAGCAGCAGAGACCCTAGCGGTGGCACAGATACGCAGTATTTT
cdr3_aa: CASSRDPSGGTDTQYF

v_call: TRBV24-1
clone_size: -
j_call: TRBJ2-2
d_call: TRBD1
cdr3_nt: TGTGCCACCAGTGGGCCTTCTACAGGGGGCTTTTGGACCGGGGAGCTGTTTTTT
cdr3_aa: CATSGPSTGGFWTGELFF

v_call: TRBV7-2
clone_size: -
j_call: TRBJ1-1
d_call: -
cdr3_nt: TGTGCCAGCAGCTTAGGGGCAGGCCTCCCGAACACTGAAGCTTTCTTT
cdr3_aa: CASSLGAGLPNTEAFF

v_call: TRBV7-2
clone_size: -
j_call: TRBJ1-6
d_call: TRBD1
cdr3_nt: TGTGCCAGCAGCTCACAGGGGATCAGTTCACCCCTCCACTTT
cdr3_aa: CASSSQGISSPLHF

v_call: TRBV28
clone_size: -
j_call: TRBJ1-4
d_call: -
cdr3_nt: TGTGCCAGCAACTGGGCAGGTGAAAAACTGTTTTTT
cdr3_aa: CASNWAGEKLFF

v_call: TRBV7-8
clone_size: -
j_call: TRBJ1-2
d_call: -
cdr3_nt: TGTGCCAGCAGCTTAGACCCCCAGAACTATGGCTACACCTTC
cdr3_aa: CASSLDPQNYGYTF

v_call: TRBV11-2
clone_size: -
j_call: TRBJ2-7
d_call: -
cdr3_nt: TGTGCCAGCAGGCGTCCGGGTAAAAATCCCTACGAGCAGTACTTC
cdr3_aa: CASRRPGKNPYEQYF

v_call: TRBV7-2
clone_size: -
j_call: TRBJ2-3
d_call: TRBD2
cdr3_nt: TGTGCCAGCAGCTCCACCGGGACTAGCGGGTCTGCGCAGTATTTT
cdr3_aa: CASSSTGTSGSAQYF

v_call: TRBV5-4
clone_size: -
j_call: TRBJ1-4
d_call: -
cdr3_nt: TGTGCCAGCAGCCCGGAGGGAAGGGAAAAACTGTTTTTT
cdr3_aa: CASSPEGREKLFF

v_call: TRBV7-3
clone_size: -
j_call: TRBJ2-7
d_call: TRBD2
cdr3_nt: TGTGCCAGCAGCCGGACCTCCGTAGCGGGAGACGAGCAGTACTTC
cdr3_aa: CASSRTSVAGDEQYF

v_call: TRBV14
clone_size: -
j_call: TRBJ2-3
d_call: TRBD2
cdr3_nt: TGTGCCAGCAGCCGAGCGGGGCCGGGAGATACGCAGTATTTT
cdr3_aa: CASSRAGPGDTQYF

v_call: TRBV5-4
clone_size: -
j_call: TRBJ2-2
d_call: TRBD2
cdr3_nt: TGTGCCAGCAGCCCGGGGACTAGCGGGAGCGGTACCGGGGAGCTGTTTTTT
cdr3_aa: CASSPGTSGSGTGELFF

v_call: TRBV28
clone_size: -
j_call: TRBJ2-7
d_call: TRBD1
cdr3_nt: TGTGCCAGCAGACGGACAGGGGAATACTACGAGCAGTACTTC
cdr3_aa: CASRRTGEYYEQYF

v_call: TRBV4-3
clone_size: -
j_call: TRBJ2-1
d_call: -
cdr3_nt: TGCGCCAGCAGCCAAGACGCCCCCCGTTCAGGGGATGAGCAGTTCTTC
cdr3_aa: CASSQDAPRSGDEQFF

v_call: TRBV30
clone_size: -
j_call: TRBJ1-6
d_call: -
cdr3_nt: TGTGCCTGGAGTGCCCAGGGGTTGAGTTCACCCCTCCACTTT
cdr3_aa: CAWSAQGLSSPLHF

v_call: TRBV2
clone_size: -
j_call: TRBJ2-3
d_call: TRBD1
cdr3_nt: TGTGCCAGCAGCCAAGACAGGGGGCCAAACTATTACACAGATACGCAGTATTTT
cdr3_aa: CASSQDRGPNYYTDTQYF

v_call: TRBV4-3
clone_size: few
j_call: TRBJ2-7
d_call: -
cdr3_nt: TGCGCCAGCAGCCAAGAAGGCGCGGGCTCTGAGCAGTACTTC
cdr3_aa: CASSQEGAGSEQYF

v_call: TRBV11-2
clone_size: -
j_call: TRBJ2-7
d_call: -
cdr3_nt: TGTGCCAGCAGCTCTCAGATCTACGAGCAGTACTTC
cdr3_aa: CASSSQIYEQYF

v_call: TRBV18
clone_size: -
j_call: TRBJ2-7
d_call: TRBD2
cdr3_nt: TGTGCCAGCTCACCACTTGCGGGAGAATACGAGCAGTACTTC
cdr3_aa: CASSPLAGEYEQYF

v_call: TRBV4-1
clone_size: once
j_call: TRBJ2-3
d_call: TRBD2
cdr3_nt: TGCGCCAGCAGCCCGGTGTTACTAGCGGGAGGCTTCACAGATACGCAGTATTTT
cdr3_aa: CASSPVLLAGGFTDTQYF

v_call: TRBV29-1
clone_size: -
j_call: TRBJ2-1
d_call: TRBD2
cdr3_nt: TGCAGCGTTGGAGGGGCGGGAGGCAATGAGCAGTTCTTC
cdr3_aa: CSVGGAGGNEQFF

v_call: TRBV28
clone_size: -
j_call: TRBJ1-5
d_call: -
cdr3_nt: TGTGCCAGCCGATCGACAGGCAATCAGCCCCAGCATTTT
cdr3_aa: CASRSTGNQPQHF

v_call: TRBV2
clone_size: -
j_call: TRBJ2-3
d_call: -
cdr3_nt: TGTGCCAGCAGTGACTTGTTAGCCACGCAGTATTTT
cdr3_aa: CASSDLLATQYF

v_call: TRBV18
clone_size: once
j_call: TRBJ2-3
d_call: TRBD1
cdr3_nt: TGTGCCAGCTCACCATCCCCTAGGGCAGGGGGCGAAGATACGCAGTATTTT
cdr3_aa: CASSPSPRAGGEDTQYF

v_call: TRBV30
clone_size: -
j_call: TRBJ1-1
d_call: -
cdr3_nt: TGTGCCTCTACAGGGTTCACTGAAGCTTTCTTT
cdr3_aa: CASTGFTEAFF

v_call: TRBV5-1
clone_size: -
j_call: TRBJ2-1
d_call: TRBD2
cdr3_nt: TGCGCCAGCAGCTCCCAGGCGGGAGGGCCCTACAATGAGCAGTTCTTC
cdr3_aa: CASSSQAGGPYNEQFF

v_call: TRBV14
clone_size: -
j_call: TRBJ2-7
d_call: TRBD2
cdr3_nt: TGTGCCAGCAGCCCCGCCGGGACTAGCGGGAGGTCTCCCTACGAGCAGTACTTC
cdr3_aa: CASSPAGTSGRSPYEQYF

v_call: TRBV10-3
clone_size: -
j_call: TRBJ1-5
d_call: TRBD1
cdr3_nt: TGTGCCATCAGGGAAGACAGGGGGTCCTTCAATCAGCCCCAGCATTTT
cdr3_aa: CAIREDRGSFNQPQHF

v_call: TRBV3-1/TRBV3-2
clone_size: -
j_call: TRBJ1-4
d_call: -
cdr3_nt: TGTGCCAGCAGCCCCAGGGAGGGCGAAAAACTGTTTTTT
cdr3_aa: CASSPREGEKLFF

v_call: TRBV4-1
clone_size: -
j_call: TRBJ1-2
d_call: -
cdr3_nt: TGCGCCAGCAGCCAAGCCCCAGGGAGGCAATATGGCTACACCTTC
cdr3_aa: CASSQAPGRQYGYTF

v_call: TRBV6-5
clone_size: -
j_call: TRBJ1-1
d_call: TRBD1
cdr3_nt: TGTGCCAGCACCCAGGGGGTTAACACTGAAGCTTTCTTT
cdr3_aa: CASTQGVNTEAFF

v_call: TRBV10-3
clone_size: -
j_call: TRBJ2-7
d_call: TRBD2
cdr3_nt: TGTGCCATCAGTGGTGGGCTAGCGGGAAATGGAAACGAGCAGTACTTC
cdr3_aa: CAISGGLAGNGNEQYF

v_call: TRBV30
clone_size: few
j_call: TRBJ2-7
d_call: -
cdr3_nt: TGTGCCTGGAGTGGGAGTTTCGGCTACGAGCAGTACTTC
cdr3_aa: CAWSGSFGYEQYF

v_call: TRBV24-1
clone_size: -
j_call: TRBJ1-5
d_call: -
cdr3_nt: TGTGCCACCAGTCCGGGGGTGGGCAATCAGCCCCAGCATTTT
cdr3_aa: CATSPGVGNQPQHF

v_call: TRBV11-2
clone_size: few
j_call: TRBJ1-1
d_call: TRBD1
cdr3_nt: TGTGCCAGCAGCCCTAGTGGGGAAAGACAGGGGAGAGCTTTCTTT
cdr3_aa: CASSPSGERQGRAFF

v_call: TRBV6-2/TRBV6-3
clone_size: -
j_call: TRBJ1-5
d_call: TRBD1
cdr3_nt: TGTGCCAGCAGTCGTACCGGGACAGGGTACAATCAGCCCCAGCATTTT
cdr3_aa: CASSRTGTGYNQPQHF

v_call: TRBV19
clone_size: -
j_call: TRBJ2-2
d_call: -
cdr3_nt: TGTGCCAGTAGTATAGCCCAGGGTACCGGGGAGCTGTTTTTT
cdr3_aa: CASSIAQGTGELFF